This T cell receptor beta chain came from a study of blood T cell repertoires in COVID-19. Study-level background: Samples of COVID-19 (acute and convalescent) were obtained from the United States, Italy and Spain. The cDNA or gDNA used as material had been derived from T cells, B-cell-depleted T cells, or PBMCs.

Germline CDR1 reads MDHEN; CDR2 reads SYDVKM. CDR3 size: 13 residues. Trimming took off 7 bases at V and 7 bases at J, with 16 bases between the two ends. A Seattle source enrolled patients during active infection and followed them longitudinally. Per the original methods: Amplification with reference gene primers provided the estimates of nucleated cell counts. The repertoire was sequenced with immunoSEQ multiplex PCR; TCRdb's copy has only in-frame clones and lacks some. The V and J calls and the clone size are those of that table, but D and trimming were determined from the DNA. The sample contains about 180,000 clones, approximately 81% of which appear only once.

This TCR derives from a woman aged 45-65 years with COVID-19, enrolled during active disease. The rearrangement links TRBV28 to TRBJ2-5; tentatively, D is TRBD2 (6 bases). Sequencing used peripheral blood. The CDR3 region is CASTPGHGGTQYF. The DNA for the CDR3 is TGTGCCAGCACCCCAGGTCACGGGGGGACCCAGTACTTC.